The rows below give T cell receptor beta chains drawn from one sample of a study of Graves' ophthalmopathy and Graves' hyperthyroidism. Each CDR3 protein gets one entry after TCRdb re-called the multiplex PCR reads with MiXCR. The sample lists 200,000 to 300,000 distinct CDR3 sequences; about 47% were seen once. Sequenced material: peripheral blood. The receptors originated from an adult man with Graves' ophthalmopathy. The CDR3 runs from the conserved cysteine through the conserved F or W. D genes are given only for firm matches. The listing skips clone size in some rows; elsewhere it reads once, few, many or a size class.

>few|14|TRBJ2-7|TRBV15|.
TGTGCCACCAGCAGAGACGGGACCCCCTACGAGCAGTACTTC
CATSRDGTPYEQYF
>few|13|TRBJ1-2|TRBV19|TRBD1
TGTGCCAGTAGTCCCCAACAGGGGTCGGGCTACACCTTC
CASSPQQGSGYTF
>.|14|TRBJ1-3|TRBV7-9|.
TGTGCCAGCAGCTTGCCCGGCTCTGGAAACACCATATATTTT
CASSLPGSGNTIYF
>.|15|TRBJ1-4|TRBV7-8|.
TGTGCCAGCAGCCCAACGGGACATGAGGGTGAAAAACTGTTTTTT
CASSPTGHEGEKLFF
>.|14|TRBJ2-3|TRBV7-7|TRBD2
TGTGCTAGCAGTTTGGGGGGGGTGTCAGATACGCAGTATTTT
CASSLGGVSDTQYF
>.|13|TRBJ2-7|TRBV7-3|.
TGTGCCAGCAGCTCTATGAGGGGTGGCGAGCAGTACTTC
CASSSMRGGEQYF
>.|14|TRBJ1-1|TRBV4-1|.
TGCGCCAGCAGCCAAGTCGACAGAGACACTGAAGCTTTCTTT
CASSQVDRDTEAFF
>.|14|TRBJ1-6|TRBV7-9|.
TGTGCCAGCAGCCCATACAACAGGGATTCACCCCTCCACTTT
CASSPYNRDSPLHF
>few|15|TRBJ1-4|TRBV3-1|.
TGTGCCAGCAACAAGAGGGGGGATCGGGATGAAAAACTGTTTTTT
CASNKRGDRDEKLFF
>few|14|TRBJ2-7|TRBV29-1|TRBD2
TGCAGCGTTCTCCCGACTAGCGGGAGCTACGAGCAGTACTTC
CSVLPTSGSYEQYF
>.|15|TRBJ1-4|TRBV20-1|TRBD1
TGCAGTGCTAGACCACTGACACAGGGGAATGAAAAACTGTTTTTT
CSARPLTQGNEKLFF
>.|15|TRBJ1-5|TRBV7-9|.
TGTGCCAGCAGCTTAGCGGCGGCGGCAAATCAGCCCCAGCATTTT
CASSLAAAANQPQHF
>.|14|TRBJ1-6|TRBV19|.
TGTGCCAGTAGTATGGGCGGACTAAATTCACCCCTCCACTTT
CASSMGGLNSPLHF
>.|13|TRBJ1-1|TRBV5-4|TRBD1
TGTGCCAGCAACTTCGACTACAGGGGGGACGCTTTCTTT
CASNFDYRGDAFF
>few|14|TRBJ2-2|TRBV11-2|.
TGTGCCGACTCCGAGGACAGCGTCCGGGGGGAGCTGTTTTTT
CADSEDSVRGELFF
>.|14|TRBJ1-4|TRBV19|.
TGTGCCAGTAGTATGAGTTCCACTAATGAAAAACTGTTTTTT
CASSMSSTNEKLFF
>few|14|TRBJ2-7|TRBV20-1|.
TGCAGTGCTAGAGACGAGGATACCCTCTACGAGCAGTACTTC
CSARDEDTLYEQYF
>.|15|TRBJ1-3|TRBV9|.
TGTGCCAGCAGCGTAGATGGCCTCTCTGGAAACACCATATATTTT
CASSVDGLSGNTIYF
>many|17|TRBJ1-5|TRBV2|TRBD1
TGTGCCAGCAGTCCATTTGGGACAGGCAATAGCAATCAGCCCCAGCATTTT
CASSPFGTGNSNQPQHF
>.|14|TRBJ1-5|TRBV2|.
TGTGCCAGCAGTTACGCGGTTGAGAATCAGCCCCAGCATTTT
CASSYAVENQPQHF
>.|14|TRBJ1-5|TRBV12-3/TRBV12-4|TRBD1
TGTGCCAGCAGCACGACAGGGACCAATCAGCCCCAGCATTTT
CASSTTGTNQPQHF
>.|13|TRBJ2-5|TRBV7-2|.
TGTGCCAGCAGCTTAGATACCCGAGAGACCCAGTACTTC
CASSLDTRETQYF
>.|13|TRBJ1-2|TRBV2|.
TGTGCCAGCAGTGCCTCGGGGAGCCAGGGCTACACCTTC
CASSASGSQGYTF
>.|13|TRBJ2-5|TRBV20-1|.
TGCAGTGCTAGACTTCAGGGAGATCAGACCCAGTACTTC
CSARLQGDQTQYF
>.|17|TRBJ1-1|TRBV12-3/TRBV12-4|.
TGTGCCAGCATCCCCTTCCGGGACCAGCCCGAGGATACTGAAGCTTTCTTT
CASIPFRDQPEDTEAFF
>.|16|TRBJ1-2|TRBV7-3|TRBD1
TGTGCCAGCAGCCGGGACAGGGGGCGGGAAGTCGATGGCTACACCTTC
CASSRDRGREVDGYTF